The next 21 T cell receptor beta chains were all read from a single sample in a study of T-cell reconstitution after alpha-beta-depleted transplantation in children. Unique molecular identifiers were used to barcode this TCRbeta library. One entry per CDR3 protein results from TCRdb running MiXCR on the PCR reads. The profile covers about 110,000 distinct CDR3 sequences, with 9% to 12% appearing a single time and about 7.3% taken by the ten largest. This material consisted of PBMCs from the stem cell graft donor, taken from the stem cell graft. Source of these receptors: a human donor who donated a stem cell graft to a child with acute lymphoblastic leukemia.

This clonotype showed up many times. The V call is TRBV7-2, the J call TRBJ2-7; unclear D gene. CDR1 and CDR2 from the germline V gene are SGHTA and FQGNSA. This CDR3 comprises 14 residues. V shed 1 base and J shed 0 bases, with 7 bases lying between them. Written as DNA, the CDR3 is TGTGCCAGCAGCTTAGTGTACACCTCCTACGAGCAGTACTTC. Amino acid sequence: CASSLVYTSYEQYF.

In this sample, this clonotype turned up many times. The chain recombines TRBV18 with TRBJ2-2; tentatively, D is TRBD2 (5 bases). Germline assignment: CDR1 KGHSH and CDR2 LQKENI. CDR3 length equals 14 residues. Trimming removed 2 bases at V and 3 bases at J, with 7 bases between. This CDR3 reads CASSPRGYTGELFF. The CDR3 DNA reads TGTGCCAGCTCACCAAGAGGGTACACCGGGGAGCTGTTTTTT.

As for this clonotype: Relative to the germline gene, one junction end is altered; a read error may explain this. The chain recombines TRBV10-2 with TRBJ2-5, with D possibly matching TRBD1 (6 bases). Germline values: CDR1 WSHSY, CDR2 SAAADI. The CDR3 is 11 residues long. CDR3 in amino acids: CASRGGETHYF. The CDR3 region has the DNA TGCGCCAGCAGAGGGGGAGAGACCCACTACTTC.

This clonotype was seen at least ten times. This chain links TRBV5-6 with TRBJ1-5; TRBD1 matches at 8 bases. J gave up 4 bases and V 0 bases, and 9 bases lay outside the gene matches. The germline V gene has CDR1 SGHDT and CDR2 YYEEEE. The CDR3 is 17 residues long. CDR3 bases: TGTGCCAGCAGCTTGGCCGGACAGGGAAGTCCGAATCAGCCCCAGCATTTT. This encodes CASSLAGQGSPNQPQHF.

At least ten counts were recorded for this clonotype. V is TRBV12-3 or TRBV12-4 and J is TRBJ1-2; the match to TRBD1 covers 7 bases. V lost 3 bases to trimming and J lost 8 bases; unmatched junction nucleotides: 12. This CDR3 is built from 15 residues. Here the CDR3 reads CASSFRGATIDGYTF. The CDR3 DNA reads as TGTGCCAGCAGTTTCAGGGGGGCAACGATCGACGGCTACACCTTC.

This clonotype showed up many times. The chain is built from TRBV15 and TRBJ1-5; no definite D call. The CDR3 extends over 16 amino acids. V lost 5 bases to trimming and J lost 1 base, with 15 bases between them. Germline V gives CDR1 LNHNV, CDR2 YYDKDF (reference sequence). The DNA of the CDR3 is TGTGCCACCAGCCATTACCGGGATGCCAGCAATCAGCCCCAGCATTTT. Its translation: CATSHYRDASNQPQHF. Full variable domain (rest looked up from reference TRBV15 and TRBJ1-5): DAMVIQNPRYQVTQFGKPVTLSCSQTLNHNVMYWYQQKSSQAPKLLFHYYDKDFNNEADTPDNFQSRRPNTSFCFLDIRSPGLGDTAMYLCATSHYRDASNQPQHFGDGTRLSIL.

This clonotype was counted once. A read error may explain this, as a much larger clone is one base away. The chain is built from TRBV7-2 and TRBJ2-7; a weak D match, TRBD2 (6 bases). The CDR3 sequence is 14 residues long. The germline V and J ends were trimmed by 4 bases and 3 bases, with 13 bases remaining between them. Germline lookup yields CDR1 SGHTA and CDR2 FQGNSA. For the CDR3, the DNA is TGTGCCAGCAGCTCCCGCCGGGAGATCTACGAGCAGTACTTC. It encodes CASSSRREIYEQYF.

The chain uses TRBV5-5 and TRBJ1-2; 8 nucleotides match TRBD1. This CDR3 spans 15 amino acids. V gave up 0 bases and J gave up 4 bases; unmatched junction bases: 5. From germline, CDR1 is SGHKS and CDR2 YYEKEE (reference sequence). The CDR3 bases are TGTGCCAGCAGCTTGGCGGCAGGGGGCGTCTATGGCTACACCTTC. Protein sequence: CASSLAAGGVYGYTF.

This clonotype was seen repeatedly, ten times or more. The CDR3 sequence: CASSQGTGVQETQYF. The CDR3 DNA is TGTGCCAGCAGCCAGGGGACAGGGGTCCAAGAGACCCAGTACTTC. This chain uses TRBV3-2 with TRBJ2-5; TRBD1 is taken as the D call from the table, unchecked against the DNA. TRBV3-2 counts as a pseudogene. The CDR3 spans 15 residues.

This clonotype was counted many times. This rearrangement joins TRBV7-8 to TRBJ1-5; a weak D match, TRBD1 (5 bases). With 1 base removed from V and 1 base from J, the gap between germline ends came to 11 bases. CDR3 length: 16 residues. Germline-derived CDR1 and CDR2 are SGHVS and FQNEAQ. CDR3 sequence (DNA): TGTGCCAGCAGCTTAGGGAACAGGAAGAGCAATCAGCCCCAGCATTTT. Amino acids: CASSLGNRKSNQPQHF.

This clonotype was detected many times. This CDR3 is CSATGGPYEQYF. The CDR3 nucleotides read TGCAGCGCGACAGGGGGCCCCTACGAGCAGTACTTC. The chain links TRBV29-1 to TRBJ2-7; 10 bases are shared with TRBD1. The length of the CDR3 is 12 residues. J lost 2 bases, V lost 7 bases, and 2 bases had no gene match. Per germline, CDR1 SQVTM and CDR2 ANQGSEA.

This clonotype was detected ten times or more. CDR3 sequence reads: CASSVGEGARQPQHF. CDR3 in DNA: TGTGCCAGCAGCGTAGGCGAGGGGGCGCGGCAGCCCCAGCATTTT. The V gene is TRBV9, the J gene TRBJ1-5; 7 bases line up with TRBD1. The germline CDR1 and CDR2 sequences are SGDLS and YYNGEE. This CDR3 is 15 amino acids long. J was trimmed by 7 bases and V by 0 bases; bases with no gene match: 7.

At least ten counts were recorded for this clonotype. This chain links TRBV5-1 with TRBJ1-2; TRBD1 agrees at 8 bases. V was clipped by 4 bases and J by 1 base; unmatched bases: 3. This CDR3 spans 14 amino acids. Germline CDR1 and CDR2: SGHRS and YFSETQ. CDR3 DNA: TGCGCCAGCAGCCCCGGACAGGGTAACTATGGCTACACCTTC. It yields the protein CASSPGQGNYGYTF.

About this clonotype: This may arise from a read error, as a much more abundant clone is one base away. V and J are TRBV12-3 or TRBV12-4 and TRBJ2-5; D is undetermined. The CDR3 is 14 residues long. For the CDR3, the DNA is TGTTCCAGCAGTTTAGGACCTAGGGCAGAGACCCAGTACTTC. Protein: CSSSLGPRAETQYF.

The table lists this clonotype with many counts. The genes are TRBV20-1 and TRBJ2-5; 9 bases line up with TRBD2. This CDR3 spans 15 amino acids. The trim removed 0 bases at V and 9 bases at J, leaving 11 bases unmatched. Germline V gene lookup returns CDR1 DFQATT and CDR2 SNEGSKA (reference sequence). As DNA, the CDR3 is TGCAGTGCTAGAGATTGGACTAGCGCCCTTAGGGCCCAGTACTTC. This sequence encodes CSARDWTSALRAQYF.

This clonotype was observed a few times. This chain connects TRBV30 to TRBJ1-2; no clear D gene. Germline CDR1 reads GTSNPN; CDR2 reads SVGIG (reference sequence). This CDR3 contains 12 residues. V was shortened by 5 bases and J by 1 base, with 8 bases between the two germline ends. The CDR3 DNA sequence: TGTGCCTGGGGGGATTTTAACTATGGCTACACCTTC. It encodes CAWGDFNYGYTF.

With regard to this clonotype: A read error is possible here, since a much larger clone lies one base away. The rearrangement uses TRBV6-1 and TRBJ2-1, with D possibly matching TRBD2 (7 bases). The CDR3 is 14 amino acids. Trimming removed 7 bases from V and 9 bases from J, with 19 bases in between. The germline gives CDR1 MNHNS, CDR2 SASEGT. The CDR3 DNA is TGTGCCAGCACGGGACATGGGGGGGAGGTTGAGCAGTTCTTC. Translating it yields CASTGHGGEVEQFF.

This clonotype was recorded many times. The chain recombines TRBV5-1 with TRBJ2-2; D may be TRBD1 or TRBD2 (5 bases each). The germline V gene has CDR1 SGHRS and CDR2 YFSETQ. Trimming removed 5 bases from V and 1 base from J, with 15 bases in between. This CDR3 spans 16 amino acids. The CDR3 spells CASREGRGGNTGELFF. The CDR3 DNA follows: TGCGCCAGCAGGGAAGGACGTGGGGGGAACACCGGGGAGCTGTTTTTT. Variable domain in full (rest from reference TRBV5-1 and TRBJ2-2): KAGVTQTPRYLIKTRGQQVTLSCSPISGHRSVSWYQQTPGQGLQFLFEYFSETQRNKGNFPGRFSGRQFSNSRSEMNVSTLELGDSALYLCASREGRGGNTGELFFGEGSRLTVL.

This clonotype was found many times. The chain carries TRBV5-1 and TRBJ2-7, with 8 nucleotides matching TRBD1. Losses at the gene ends were 5 bases for V and 3 bases for J; bases not matched to a gene: 4. CDR3 length equals 13 residues. Per the germline V gene, CDR1 is SGHRS and CDR2 is YFSETQ. CDR3 loop: CASRSGQGYEQYF. The CDR3 DNA reads TGCGCCAGCAGGTCAGGACAGGGCTACGAGCAGTACTTC.

This clonotype has at least ten counts. This chain links TRBV29-1 with TRBJ1-4, with TRBD1 matching 9 bases. J was trimmed by 8 bases and V by 4 bases; bases with no gene match: 8. Per the germline V gene, CDR1 is SQVTM and CDR2 is ANQGSEA. The CDR3 consists of 14 residues. CDR3 sequence: CSVGRTGGEEKLFF. The CDR3 DNA sequence: TGCAGCGTTGGCCGAACAGGGGGCGAAGAAAAACTGTTTTTT.

This clonotype occurred many times. The chain has TRBV5-6 and TRBJ1-6; the D gene is possibly TRBD1 (6 bases). V was shortened by 4 bases and J by 7 bases, with 12 bases between the two germline ends. Per germline, CDR1 SGHDT and CDR2 YYEEEE. This CDR3 region has 14 residues. The DNA of the CDR3 is TGTGCCAGCAGCCTGGGGGCTCGGAATTCACCCCTCCACTTT. This codes for CASSLGARNSPLHF.